These 28 T cell receptor beta chains share one sample of origin, sequenced in a study of long-term antiretroviral therapy in people with HIV. With survey level as its setting, the immunoSEQ assay was v3.0. The method was immunoSEQ multiplex PCR; TCRdb's version includes in-frame clones alone and lacks a portion of them. The sample lists around 38,000 clones; approximately 94% were seen once. The sequences come from unsorted PBMCs, collected around 9 years after starting antiretroviral therapy. The source of these receptors is a man aged 30 to 45 with HIV.

For this clone: At the DNA level, this CDR3 is encoded by other sequences in the same sample as well. The chain uses TRBV7-9 and TRBJ1-2; the D gene is possibly TRBD1 (5 bases). The CDR3 contains 13 residues. Germline V lookup: CDR1 SEHNR, CDR2 FQNEAQ (reference sequence). Trimming removed 5 bases at V and 3 bases at J, with 10 bases between. The CDR3 loop is CASSLGTDYGYTF. CDR3 nucleotides: TGTGCCAGCAGCCTCGGGACGGACTATGGCTACACCTTC.

This sequence joins TRBV6-5 and TRBJ1-2; D is perhaps TRBD1 (5 bases). Trimming stripped 6 bases from V and 6 bases from J, with 8 bases between. Germline V CDR1 and CDR2: MNHEY, SVGAGI. The CDR3 totals 11 residues. CDR3 in DNA: TGTGCCAGCAGCGTCAGGGATGGCTACACCTTC. Its protein product is CASSVRDGYTF.

The chain carries TRBV9 and TRBJ2-3, with 7 bases matching TRBD2. V lost 3 bases and J lost 1; bases outside the gene matches: 8. The CDR3 runs to 16 residues. CDR1 and CDR2 (germline): SGDLS, YYNGEE. The CDR3 region has the DNA TGTGCCAGCAGCGCGAACCAGCGGGGACGCACAGATACGCAGTATTTT. Protein sequence: CASSANQRGRTDTQYF.

V gene TRBV5-6 combines with J gene TRBJ1-1; 7 bases align to TRBD1. Germline-derived CDR1 and CDR2 are SGHDT and YYEEEE. The CDR3 is 14 amino acids. V lost 6 bases to trimming and J lost 3 bases; unmatched junction nucleotides: 8. The CDR3 bases are TGTGCCAGCACCCGAGGGGGCTATGACACTGAAGCTTTCTTT. This sequence encodes CASTRGGYDTEAFF.

This clone was detected once. This chain joins TRBV25-1 and TRBJ1-1; a weak D match, TRBD1 (5 bases). The CDR3 totals 15 residues. The germline gives CDR1 MGHDK, CDR2 SYGVNS. The V end lost 2 bases, the J end lost 6 bases, and 16 bases lay between the germline ends. In DNA, the CDR3 is TGTGCCAGCAGTGAACCGTCGGGGGGACGGGCTGAAGCTTTCTTT. It yields the protein CASSEPSGGRAEAFF.

The CDR3 coding sequence is TGTGCCAGCAGCCGACAGTCGAACACTGAAGCTTTCTTT. Its translation: CASSRQSNTEAFF. V is TRBV7-9 and J is TRBJ1-1; perhaps TRBD1 as D (5 bases). CDR3 length equals 13 residues. Trimming took off 5 bases at V and 1 base at J, with 8 bases between the two ends. Germline V gives CDR1 SEHNR, CDR2 FQNEAQ (reference sequence). Combining the CDR3 with reference TRBV7-9 and TRBJ1-1 gives the whole variable domain DTGVSQNPRHKITKRGQNVTFRCDPISEHNRLYWYRQTLGQGPEFLTYFQNEAQLEKSRLLSDRFSAERPKGSFSTLEIQRTEQGDSAMYLCASSRQSNTEAFFGQGTRLTVV.

The gene calls are TRBV28 and TRBJ1-3, with D possibly TRBD1 on 6 matching bases. The CDR3 loop spans 16 amino acids. The germline gives CDR1 MDHEN, CDR2 SYDVKM. V gave up 3 bases and J gave up 3 bases, with 15 bases separating them. The CDR3 bases are TGTGCCAGCAGTTTCCCAGCCGGGACAAGTGGAAACACCATATATTTT. Its protein product is CASSFPAGTSGNTIYF.

The genes are TRBV5-4 and TRBJ2-5, with D perhaps given as TRBD1 or TRBD2 (5 bases each). Germline V gene lookup returns CDR1 SGHNT and CDR2 YYREEE (reference sequence). The CDR3 totals 16 residues. The V gene lost 0 bases and the J gene lost 2 bases, with 14 bases spanning the gap. As DNA, the CDR3 is TGTGCCAGCAGCTTGGGGGGCCTGGGCGGGCAAGAGACCCAGTACTTC. Protein: CASSLGGLGGQETQYF.

The rearrangement uses TRBV7-9 and TRBJ1-2; no definite D call. The CDR3 is 15 residues long. V lost 4 bases and J lost 7, with 19 bases in between. CDR1 SEHNR and CDR2 FQNEAQ come from the germline V gene (reference sequence). CDR3 in amino acids: CASSSDGSLIRGYTF. DNA of the CDR3: TGTGCCAGCAGCTCGGACGGGAGTTTAATCCGTGGCTACACCTTC.

The chain combines TRBV5-4 with TRBJ1-4; no reliable D call. Germline lookup yields CDR1 SGHNT and CDR2 YYREEE (reference sequence). The CDR3 sequence is 13 residues long. V was pared by 1 base and J by 5 bases, with 6 bases between. CDR3 amino acids: CASSLKGNEKLFF. The DNA for the CDR3 is TGTGCCAGCAGCTTGAAAGGGAATGAAAAACTGTTTTTT. The full variable domain, its missing parts supplied by reference TRBV5-4 and TRBJ1-4, is ETGVTQSPTHLIKTRGQQVTLRCSSQSGHNTVSWYQQALGQGPQFIFQYYREEENGRGNFPPRFSGLQFPNYSSELNVNALELDDSALYLCASSLKGNEKLFFGSGTQLSVL.

V is TRBV18 and J is TRBJ2-5; 7 bases map to TRBD2. The germline CDR1 and CDR2 sequences are KGHSH and LQKENI. The junction had 8 bases not matched to a gene; V was cut back by 3 bases and J by 4 bases. The CDR3 consists of 15 residues. This CDR3 is CASSPGDRGGETQYF. The DNA of the CDR3 is TGTGCCAGCTCACCGGGGGACCGCGGGGGAGAGACCCAGTACTTC.

The chain has TRBV7-8 and TRBJ2-5; D not resolved. The CDR3 extends over 15 amino acids. Per the germline V gene, CDR1 is SGHVS and CDR2 is FQNEAQ. V lost 5 bases to trimming and J lost 2 bases, with 15 bases between them. DNA for the CDR3: TGTGCCAGCAGCACCTTGGGTACGCCACAAGAGACCCAGTACTTC. This encodes CASSTLGTPQETQYF.

This sequence joins TRBV15 and TRBJ1-1, with D possibly TRBD1 on 5 matching bases. This CDR3 spans 18 amino acids. Per germline, CDR1 LNHNV and CDR2 YYDKDF (reference sequence). V was clipped by 1 base and J by 0 bases, with 18 bases between them. DNA of the CDR3: TGTGCCACCAGCAGAGGGGGACTCCGGGGAGGCATGAACACTGAAGCTTTCTTT. Residues: CATSRGGLRGGMNTEAFF. The variable domain in full, completed from reference TRBV15 and TRBJ1-1, reads DAMVIQNPRYQVTQFGKPVTLSCSQTLNHNVMYWYQQKSSQAPKLLFHYYDKDFNNEADTPDNFQSRRPNTSFCFLDIRSPGLGDTAMYLCATSRGGLRGGMNTEAFFGQGTRLTVV.

The chain recombines TRBV7-9 with TRBJ1-3; weak D call: TRBD1 (5 bases). Deletions cut 4 bases from V and 5 bases from J, with 9 bases between. The CDR3 has 13 residues. The V gene's germline CDR1 is SEHNR and CDR2 FQNEAQ (reference sequence). CDR3 sequence (DNA): TGTGCCAGCAGCTCAGACAGCAGAAACACCATATATTTT. Residues: CASSSDSRNTIYF.

V and J are TRBV15 and TRBJ2-7; D uncertain. The CDR3 covers 14 residues. The germline V gene has CDR1 LNHNV and CDR2 YYDKDF (reference sequence). V dropped 2 bases and J dropped 6 bases, with 14 bases sitting between them. CDR3 sequence reads: CATSRPQDSFEQYF. CDR3 DNA sequence: TGTGCCACCAGCAGACCACAAGACTCTTTCGAGCAGTACTTC.

The V gene is TRBV18, the J gene TRBJ1-2, with D perhaps matching TRBD1 (5 bases). Trimming stripped 8 bases from V and 4 bases from J, with 20 bases between. The CDR3 sequence is 15 residues long. Germline CDR1 KGHSH, CDR2 LQKENI. This CDR3 reads CASLVRRGESYGYTF. CDR3 coding DNA: TGTGCCAGCCTCGTCCGGAGGGGAGAGAGCTATGGCTACACCTTC.

The chain is built from TRBV28 and TRBJ1-5; D unresolved. Per the germline V gene, CDR1 is MDHEN and CDR2 is SYDVKM. This CDR3 region has 12 residues. With 7 bases removed from V and 7 bases from J, the gap between germline ends came to 11 bases. CDR3 residues: CASNGSPQPQHF. In nucleotides, the CDR3 is TGTGCCAGCAACGGGTCCCCCCAGCCCCAGCATTTT.

V usage is TRBV28 and J usage is TRBJ1-2, with D uncertain. Germline-derived CDR1 and CDR2 are MDHEN and SYDVKM. The ends were cut back, 7 bases at V and 8 bases at J, with 17 bases in the middle. CDR3 length: 13 residues. The CDR3, as DNA: TGTGCCAGCAATCCGGCTGTTTGGAGGGGCTACACCTTC. It encodes CASNPAVWRGYTF.

This clone was picked up one time. The chain has TRBV5-1 and TRBJ1-4, with D unresolved. This CDR3 has 14 amino acids. Germline CDR1 is SGHRS and CDR2 is YFSETQ. V was clipped by 1 base and J by 4 bases, with 8 bases between them. In DNA form, the CDR3 reads TGCGCCAGCAGCTTGAGAGGGATTAATGAAAAACTGTTTTTT. It encodes CASSLRGINEKLFF.

The chain couples TRBV9 to TRBJ1-1; 7 nucleotides align to TRBD1. The CDR3 length is 16 residues. The ends lost 2 bases at V and 3 bases at J; junction bases unmatched: 10. Per the germline V gene, CDR1 is SGDLS and CDR2 is YYNGEE. CDR3 nucleotides: TGTGCCAGCAGCGTTAACCGAATTACAGGGGACACTGAAGCTTTCTTT. Protein product: CASSVNRITGDTEAFF.

The gene calls are TRBV5-6 and TRBJ1-1; D unclear. Trimming removed 6 bases from V and 1 base from J, with 13 bases in between. Germline lookup yields CDR1 SGHDT and CDR2 YYEEEE. The CDR3 is 14 amino acids. Written as DNA, the CDR3 is TGTGCCAGCAAAGGTGGCAGTCGGAACACTGAAGCTTTCTTT. This codes for CASKGGSRNTEAFF.

The chain combines TRBV29-1 with TRBJ2-1, with D unresolved. The CDR3 spans 14 residues. Trimming cost V 4 bases and J 9 bases, with 19 bases left between them. Germline lookup yields CDR1 SQVTM and CDR2 ANQGSEA. This CDR3 is CSVVSRVVSGEQFF. The CDR3 DNA reads as TGCAGCGTTGTGTCTAGGGTAGTATCTGGTGAGCAGTTCTTC.

CDR3 region: CASSLPADSGNTIYF. In DNA form, the CDR3 reads TGCGCCAGCAGCCTTCCCGCAGACTCTGGAAACACCATATATTTT. The J gene is TRBJ1-3, the V gene TRBV5-1; no clear D gene. The CDR3 is 15 amino acids. Germline V gene data show CDR1 as SGHRS and CDR2 as YFSETQ. Between the trimmed V and J ends, which lost 4 bases and 0 bases, there was a span of 11 bases. The variable domain in full, completed from reference TRBV5-1 and TRBJ1-3, reads KAGVTQTPRYLIKTRGQQVTLSCSPISGHRSVSWYQQTPGQGLQFLFEYFSETQRNKGNFPGRFSGRQFSNSRSEMNVSTLELGDSALYLCASSLPADSGNTIYFGEGSWLTVV.

V and J are TRBV5-1 and TRBJ2-5; 7 nucleotides match TRBD2. This CDR3 has 14 amino acids. Looked up from germline, CDR1 is SGHRS and CDR2 is YFSETQ. V shed 3 bases and J 4 bases; nucleotides not matched to a gene: 6. CDR3 sequence reads: CASSYSLAGETQYF. The CDR3 DNA follows: TGCGCCAGCAGCTACAGTTTAGCGGGAGAGACCCAGTACTTC.

The chain combines TRBV6-6 with TRBJ1-2; 8 nucleotides agree with TRBD1. CDR3 length: 14 residues. The V and J ends lost 7 bases and 4 bases, in that order; junction bases with no gene match: 8. The germline CDR1 and CDR2 sequences are MNHNY and SVGAGI (reference sequence). The CDR3, as DNA: TGTGCCAGCACCCCAGGGGGCGGGGGCTATGGCTACACCTTC. This encodes CASTPGGGGYGYTF.

This clone has a single count. The V call is TRBV10-3, the J call TRBJ1-5; D is ambiguous. Germline CDR1 ENHRY, CDR2 SYGVKD. V was pared by 10 bases and J by 0 bases, with 16 bases between. The CDR3 extends over 15 amino acids. CDR3 nucleotides: TGTGCCAGTTCCCGAGGCCAGGCTAGCAATCAGCCCCAGCATTTT. Translated, it gives CASSRGQASNQPQHF.

This clone was observed a single time. V and J are TRBV5-1 and TRBJ2-2; 11 bases line up with TRBD1. In germline, CDR1 is SGHRS, CDR2 YFSETQ. V was clipped by 4 bases and J by 8 bases; unmatched bases: 4. The CDR3 length is 14 residues. CDR3 bases: TGCGCCAGCAGCCCGGACAGGGGGCTTGGGGAGCTGTTTTTT. Protein sequence: CASSPDRGLGELFF.

The gene calls are TRBV7-6 and TRBJ1-2, with D possibly being TRBD1 (5 bases). Germline CDR1 is SGHVS and CDR2 is FNYEAQ. This CDR3 is 13 amino acids long. V was clipped by 8 bases and J by 3 bases, with 13 bases between them. DNA of the CDR3: TGTGCCAGCTCCCGGGTACAGGACTATGGCTACACCTTC. This sequence encodes CASSRVQDYGYTF. Full variable domain (missing parts from reference TRBV7-6 and TRBJ1-2): GAGVSQSPRYKVTKRGQDVALRCDPISGHVSLYWYRQALGQGPEFLTYFNYEAQQDKSGLPNDRFSAERPEGSISTLTIQRTEQRDSAMYRCASSRVQDYGYTFGSGTRLTVV.